Listed below are T cell receptor beta chains from one sample, sequenced in a study of CD8+CD57+ T cells in acquired aplastic anemia. TCRdb re-derived calls from the reads in MiXCR, one entry per CDR3 protein. This sample has about 220,000 distinct CDR3 sequences, with around 45% found just once. Specimen: sorted CD4+, CD8+, or CD8+CD57+ T cells (not recorded which) from PBMCs. Receptor source: a human donor with aplastic anemia. Both conserved end residues are trimmed from each CDR3. Fields, in order: CDR3 protein, V gene, clone size, D gene, J gene, CDR3 length. The D gene is left open where the match is weak. The listing skips clone size in some rows; elsewhere it reads once, few, many or a size class.

CDR3aa: ASTSGGSGETQY; v_gene: TRBV13; abundance: many; d_gene: TRBD2; j_gene: TRBJ2-5; len: 12
CDR3aa: ASSAAGTGGFSEQY; v_gene: TRBV6-4; abundance: NA; d_gene: TRBD1; j_gene: TRBJ2-7; len: 14
CDR3aa: ASSPLRDRGPRDYGYT; v_gene: TRBV9; abundance: many; d_gene: TRBD1; j_gene: TRBJ1-2; len: 16
CDR3aa: ASSYSDREGETQY; v_gene: TRBV6-5; abundance: many; d_gene: NA; j_gene: TRBJ2-5; len: 13
CDR3aa: ASSWGSGRSHEQF; v_gene: TRBV7-9; abundance: NA; d_gene: TRBD2; j_gene: TRBJ2-1; len: 13
CDR3aa: ATSVPGGHGDTQY; v_gene: TRBV24-1; abundance: NA; d_gene: NA; j_gene: TRBJ2-3; len: 13
CDR3aa: ASSFPTSGATYEQY; v_gene: TRBV7-8; abundance: few; d_gene: TRBD2; j_gene: TRBJ2-7; len: 14
CDR3aa: ASSDGASGDVDTQY; v_gene: TRBV5-6; abundance: NA; d_gene: TRBD2; j_gene: TRBJ2-3; len: 14
CDR3aa: ASSQQTYNEQF; v_gene: TRBV25-1; abundance: NA; d_gene: NA; j_gene: TRBJ2-1; len: 11
CDR3aa: ASREGSNTEAF; v_gene: TRBV7-9; abundance: many; d_gene: NA; j_gene: TRBJ1-1; len: 11
CDR3aa: SANEKWRGSYNEQF; v_gene: TRBV20-1; abundance: many; d_gene: NA; j_gene: TRBJ2-1; len: 14
CDR3aa: ASSRSGTGLGNYEQY; v_gene: TRBV9; abundance: NA; d_gene: TRBD1; j_gene: TRBJ2-7; len: 15
CDR3aa: ASSLVVAQRDTQY; v_gene: TRBV5-4; abundance: NA; d_gene: NA; j_gene: TRBJ2-3; len: 13
CDR3aa: SAEVEEDEQF; v_gene: TRBV29-1; abundance: NA; d_gene: NA; j_gene: TRBJ2-1; len: 10
CDR3aa: ASGLGGLEEQY; v_gene: TRBV7-2; abundance: NA; d_gene: TRBD2; j_gene: TRBJ2-7; len: 11
CDR3aa: ASSGDRANQPQH; v_gene: TRBV2; abundance: NA; d_gene: TRBD1; j_gene: TRBJ1-5; len: 12
CDR3aa: ASIQSGAQRSEKLF; v_gene: TRBV7-9; abundance: NA; d_gene: NA; j_gene: TRBJ1-4; len: 14
CDR3aa: ATAFGEGEQF; v_gene: TRBV15; abundance: once; d_gene: NA; j_gene: TRBJ2-1; len: 10
CDR3aa: ASSLGSGIYNEQF; v_gene: TRBV12-3/TRBV12-4; abundance: NA; d_gene: NA; j_gene: TRBJ2-1; len: 13
CDR3aa: ASSIATGSEEQY; v_gene: TRBV19; abundance: few; d_gene: TRBD1; j_gene: TRBJ2-7; len: 12
CDR3aa: SAPAVERAFEQY; v_gene: TRBV20-1; abundance: NA; d_gene: NA; j_gene: TRBJ2-7; len: 12
CDR3aa: SVVTDGANVLT; v_gene: TRBV29-1; abundance: many; d_gene: NA; j_gene: TRBJ2-6; len: 11
CDR3aa: ASSTDRDPNQPQH; v_gene: TRBV7-9; abundance: NA; d_gene: TRBD1; j_gene: TRBJ1-5; len: 13
CDR3aa: ASSENRASAKNIQY; v_gene: TRBV10-1; abundance: NA; d_gene: NA; j_gene: TRBJ2-4; len: 14
CDR3aa: ASSLDRHHEQY; v_gene: TRBV6-6; abundance: many; d_gene: TRBD1; j_gene: TRBJ2-7; len: 11